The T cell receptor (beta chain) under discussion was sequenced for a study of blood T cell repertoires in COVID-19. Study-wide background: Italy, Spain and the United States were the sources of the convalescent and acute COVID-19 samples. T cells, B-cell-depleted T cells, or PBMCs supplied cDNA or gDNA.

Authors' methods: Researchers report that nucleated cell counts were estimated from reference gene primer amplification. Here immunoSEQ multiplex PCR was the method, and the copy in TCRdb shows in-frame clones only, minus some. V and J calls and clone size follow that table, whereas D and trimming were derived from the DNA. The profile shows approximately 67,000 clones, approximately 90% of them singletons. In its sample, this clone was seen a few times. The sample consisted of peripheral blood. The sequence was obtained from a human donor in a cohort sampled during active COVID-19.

CDR3 DNA sequence: TGTGCCAGCAGCTTAGTAGCGGGAGCTGACGAGCAGTACTTC. This sequence encodes CASSLVAGADEQYF. This chain connects TRBV7-9 to TRBJ2-7; TRBD2 matches 9 bases. V dropped 1 base and J dropped 5; count of bases not matched to a gene: 3. Germline V gives CDR1 SEHNR, CDR2 FQNEAQ (reference sequence). The CDR3 extends over 14 amino acids.